The 2 T cell receptor beta chains listed next were all sequenced from one sample in a study of cytomegalovirus exposure and HLA in healthy donors. Amplification used 60 Vbeta primers and 13 Jbeta primers. Clones were sequenced by immunoSEQ multiplex PCR, and TCRdb holds only the in-frame ones, with some missing. The sample has about 94,000 clones, 50% to 75% seen once. Input material: PBMCs. The receptors were sampled from a young man in good health and CMV-seronegative.

The V and J genes are TRBV28 and TRBJ2-3, with D possibly matching TRBD2 (6 bases). The length of the CDR3 is 16 residues. The ends were cut back, 4 bases at V and 2 bases at J, with 16 bases in the middle. In germline, CDR1 is MDHEN, CDR2 SYDVKM. CDR3 loop: CASSSRDSGNTDTQYF. CDR3 nucleotide sequence: TGTGCCAGCAGTTCGCGGGACTCGGGGAACACAGATACGCAGTATTTT.

This clone was counted between two and nine times. The chain links TRBV10-1 to TRBJ2-1; D may be TRBD2 (6 bases). Germline-derived CDR1 and CDR2 are WNHNN and SYGVQD (reference sequence). This CDR3 is 14 amino acids long. V was cut by 7 bases and J by 4 bases, with 14 bases left in between. CDR3 in DNA: TGCGCCAGCATTTATCTGGGGGGTTACAATGAGCAGTTCTTC. It translates to CASIYLGGYNEQFF.